The rows below give T cell receptor beta chains drawn from one sample of a study of blood T cell repertoires in COVID-19. The method was immunoSEQ multiplex PCR; TCRdb's version includes in-frame clones alone and lacks a portion of them. The data contain more than 150,000 clones, around 87% of them seen just once; the ten biggest clones take up around 2.5%. Sequenced sample: peripheral blood. Receptor source: a man aged 35 to 55 with active or convalescent COVID-19. Both conserved end residues are part of each CDR3. The D gene is left open where the match is weak. Part of the rows lack a size; the others show once, few, many or a class for expanded clones.

.	.	TRBV4-1	14	TRBJ2-2	TGCGCCAGCAGAGGGACAACGAACACCGGGGAGCTGTTTTTT	CASRGTTNTGELFF
TRBD2	once	TRBV6-2/TRBV6-3	19	TRBJ2-7	TGTGCCAGCAGTCCAATGACCGGGGATAGCGGGGGAGCTACCTACGAGCAGTACTTC	CASSPMTGDSGGATYEQYF
TRBD1	.	TRBV5-5	14	TRBJ1-4	TGTGCCAGCAGCTCCGGGACAGATAATGAAAAACTGTTTTTT	CASSSGTDNEKLFF
TRBD1	.	TRBV2	15	TRBJ1-2	TGTGCCAGCAGTACGACAGGGAACACTAACTATGGCTACACCTTC	CASSTTGNTNYGYTF
.	.	TRBV4-2	14	TRBJ1-4	TGTGCCAGCAGCCAAGATTTGCAGATTGAAAAACTGTTTTTT	CASSQDLQIEKLFF
.	.	TRBV5-6	13	TRBJ2-5	TGTGCCAGCAGCTTGCGCGGGCAAGAGACCCAGTACTTC	CASSLRGQETQYF
.	.	TRBV28	15	TRBJ1-5	TGTGCCAGCCTCAGGGGAGTCGCAGGCAATCAGCCCCAGCATTTT	CASLRGVAGNQPQHF
TRBD1	.	TRBV4-1	16	TRBJ1-1	TGCGCCAGCAGCCAACCCACCGGGACAGGGGCCCCTGAAGCTTTCTTT	CASSQPTGTGAPEAFF
.	few	TRBV28	13	TRBJ1-5	TGTGCCAGCATGGGGAGCTCCTCTCAGCCCCAGCATTTT	CASMGSSSQPQHF
TRBD1	.	TRBV28	16	TRBJ2-7	TGTGCCAGCAGTTCATTGGGACAGGGGGCAGGGTACGAGCAGTACTTC	CASSSLGQGAGYEQYF
.	few	TRBV4-2	18	TRBJ2-1	TGTGCCAGCAGCCAAGATCGGACCGGGGGGCGAGGGACGGATGAGCAGTTCTTC	CASSQDRTGGRGTDEQFF
TRBD2	.	TRBV11-2	16	TRBJ2-7	TGTGCCAGCAGCTTATCTGACGGGCCAGCGGGGGACGAGCAGTACTTC	CASSLSDGPAGDEQYF
.	.	TRBV5-1	16	TRBJ1-2	TGCGCCAGCAGCTTGGCCCCTGCGGACAGACGCTCGGGCTACACCTTC	CASSLAPADRRSGYTF
.	.	TRBV6-6	15	TRBJ1-1	TGTGCCAGCAGTTACTCGGTTGGTCGGGACACTGAAGCTTTCTTT	CASSYSVGRDTEAFF
.	few	TRBV6-5	15	TRBJ1-1	TGTGCCAGCATTCCCACGACAGGTTTCCTCACTGAAGCTTTCTTT	CASIPTTGFLTEAFF
.	.	TRBV6-1	16	TRBJ1-5	TGTGCCAGCAGTGAAGGTACAGGGCAGAGCAATCAGCCCCAGCATTTT	CASSEGTGQSNQPQHF
.	.	TRBV6-5	15	TRBJ1-6	TGTGCCAGCACCTTAATCCGGGACATGAATTCACCCCTCCACTTT	CASTLIRDMNSPLHF
.	.	TRBV14	13	TRBJ2-7	TGTGCCAGCAGCCAATGGGGGGGCCCGGAGCAGTACTTC	CASSQWGGPEQYF
TRBD1	.	TRBV19	17	TRBJ2-6	TGTGCCAGTAGTTGGGACAGGGGTCTCTCTGGGGCCAACGTCCTGACTTTC	CASSWDRGLSGANVLTF
.	.	TRBV12-3/TRBV12-4	11	TRBJ1-4	TGTGCCAGCAGTCACGGTGGAAAACTGTTTTTT	CASSHGGKLFF